Listed below are T cell receptor beta chains from one sample, sequenced in a study of T-cell memory formation after mild COVID-19. TCRdb fed the 5' RACE reads into MiXCR, producing one record per CDR3 protein. The sample includes under 50,000 distinct CDR3 sequences, more than 9% of them seen just once. Sample: PBMCs or a T cell subset sorted from them (not recorded which). All receptors come from an adult woman who had mild COVID-19 (a few samples of this study predate the infection). Cell type and time point are not known. The CDR3 runs from the conserved cysteine through the conserved F or W. D genes are given only for firm matches. Expanded clones get a size class; other rows say once, few or many, or leave the size out.

clone size	J gene	D gene	V gene	CDR3 protein
-	TRBJ1-4	-	TRBV12-3/TRBV12-4	CASSLTRVSNEKLFF
-	TRBJ2-7	-	TRBV20-1	CSARVSGTYEQYF
-	TRBJ2-3	-	TRBV7-9	CASRRSGRTDTQYF
few	TRBJ2-5	TRBD1	TRBV14	CASSQRQGRALETQYF
-	TRBJ2-1	-	TRBV10-3	CAISESTIDGSYNEQFF
medium-sized	TRBJ2-7	-	TRBV29-1	CSVAVVSYEQYF
-	TRBJ2-7	TRBD1	TRBV7-9	CASSLGGQASYEQYF
-	TRBJ1-2	-	TRBV30	CAWKDTFNYGYTF
few	TRBJ1-1	-	TRBV4-3	CASSQGQRWGAFF
medium-sized	TRBJ1-1	TRBD1	TRBV10-3	CAISESGTAHAYTEAFF
many	TRBJ2-1	-	TRBV7-3	CASSSTGNSYNEQFF
few	TRBJ1-1	-	TRBV20-1	CSATGRIGTEAFF
-	TRBJ1-2	-	TRBV28	CASNQGVYGYTF
-	TRBJ2-1	-	TRBV11-3	CASSSGLPGNEQFF
-	TRBJ1-3	-	TRBV5-4	CASSPNRDSGNTIYF
many	TRBJ2-1	-	TRBV20-1	CSAQPPTQNINEQFF